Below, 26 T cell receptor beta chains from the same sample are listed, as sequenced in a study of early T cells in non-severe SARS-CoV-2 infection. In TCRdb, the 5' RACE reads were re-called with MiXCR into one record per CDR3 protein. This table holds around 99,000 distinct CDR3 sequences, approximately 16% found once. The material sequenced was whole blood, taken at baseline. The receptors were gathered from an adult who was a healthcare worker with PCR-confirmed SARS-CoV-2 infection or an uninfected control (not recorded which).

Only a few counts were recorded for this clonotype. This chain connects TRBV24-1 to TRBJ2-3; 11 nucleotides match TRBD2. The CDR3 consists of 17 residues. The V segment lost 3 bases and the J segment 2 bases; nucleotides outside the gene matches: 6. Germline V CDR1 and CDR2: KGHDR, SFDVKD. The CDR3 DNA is TGTGCCACCAGTGATACGACTAGCGGGATCTTCACAGATACGCAGTATTTT. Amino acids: CATSDTTSGIFTDTQYF.

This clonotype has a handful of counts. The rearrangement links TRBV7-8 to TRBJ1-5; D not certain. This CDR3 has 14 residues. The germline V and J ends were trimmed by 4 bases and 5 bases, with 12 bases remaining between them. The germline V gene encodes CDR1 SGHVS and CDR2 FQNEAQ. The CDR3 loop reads CASSSPGGHQPQHF. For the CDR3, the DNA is TGTGCCAGCAGCTCCCCAGGAGGACATCAGCCCCAGCATTTT.

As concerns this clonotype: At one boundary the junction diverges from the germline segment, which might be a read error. The CDR3 spells CASSPGLVSPGEPFF. CDR3 coding DNA: TGCGCCAGCAGCCCCGGACTAGTCAGTCCCGGGGAGCCGTTTTTT. The chain combines TRBV5-1 with TRBJ2-2; 7 bases line up with TRBD2. Germline values: CDR1 SGHRS, CDR2 YFSETQ. The CDR3 spans 15 residues.

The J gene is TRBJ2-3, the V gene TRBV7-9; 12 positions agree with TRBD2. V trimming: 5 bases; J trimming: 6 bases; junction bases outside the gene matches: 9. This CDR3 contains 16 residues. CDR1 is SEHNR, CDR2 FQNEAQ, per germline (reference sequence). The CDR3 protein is CASSATSGSGRDTQYF. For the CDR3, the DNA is TGTGCCAGCAGCGCGACTAGCGGGAGCGGGAGGGATACGCAGTATTTT.

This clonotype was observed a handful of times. The CDR3 sequence is CASSGQGQGYYEQYF. In DNA, the CDR3 is TGTGCCAGCTCAGGGCAGGGACAGGGATACTACGAGCAGTACTTC. This chain connects TRBV18 to TRBJ2-7; TRBD1 aligns across 9 bases. CDR3 length: 15 residues. The V gene's germline CDR1 is KGHSH and CDR2 LQKENI. The ends lost 5 bases at V and 3 bases at J; junction bases unmatched: 8.

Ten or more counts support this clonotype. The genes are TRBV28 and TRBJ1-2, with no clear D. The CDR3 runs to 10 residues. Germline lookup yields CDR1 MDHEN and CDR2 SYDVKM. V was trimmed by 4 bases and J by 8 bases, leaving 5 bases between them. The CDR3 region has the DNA TGTGCCAGCAGTTCTGGCGGCTACACCTTC. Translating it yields CASSSGGYTF.

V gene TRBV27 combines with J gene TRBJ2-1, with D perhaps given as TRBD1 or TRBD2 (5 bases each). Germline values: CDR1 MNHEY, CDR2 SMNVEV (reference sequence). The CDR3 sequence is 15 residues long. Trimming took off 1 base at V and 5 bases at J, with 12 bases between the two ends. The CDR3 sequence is CASSLLGTPNNEQFF. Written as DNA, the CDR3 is TGTGCCAGCAGTTTATTAGGGACCCCAAACAATGAGCAGTTCTTC.

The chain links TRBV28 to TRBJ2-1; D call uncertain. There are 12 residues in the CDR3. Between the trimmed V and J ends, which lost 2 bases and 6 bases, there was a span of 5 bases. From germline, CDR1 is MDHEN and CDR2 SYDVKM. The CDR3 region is CASSLPSNEQFF. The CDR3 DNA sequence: TGTGCCAGCAGTTTACCTAGCAATGAGCAGTTCTTC.

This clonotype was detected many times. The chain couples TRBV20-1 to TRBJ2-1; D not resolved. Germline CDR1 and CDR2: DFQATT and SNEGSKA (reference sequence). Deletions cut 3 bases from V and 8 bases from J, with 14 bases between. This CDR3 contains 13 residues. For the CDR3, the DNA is TGCAGTGCTAGCAATAGTTTCCTCCATGAGCAGTTCTTC. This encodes CSASNSFLHEQFF.

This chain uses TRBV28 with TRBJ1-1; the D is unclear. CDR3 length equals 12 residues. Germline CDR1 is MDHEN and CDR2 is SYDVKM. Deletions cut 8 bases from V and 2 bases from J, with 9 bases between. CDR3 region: CASSIPNTEAFF. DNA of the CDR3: TGTGCCAGCTCTATTCCCAACACTGAAGCTTTCTTT.

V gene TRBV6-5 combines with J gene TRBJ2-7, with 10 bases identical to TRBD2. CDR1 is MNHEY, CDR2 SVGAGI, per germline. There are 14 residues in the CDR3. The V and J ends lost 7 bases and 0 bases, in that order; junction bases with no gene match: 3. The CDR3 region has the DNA TGTGCCAGCACAGCTAGCGGGAGCTCCTACGAGCAGTACTTC. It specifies CASTASGSSYEQYF.

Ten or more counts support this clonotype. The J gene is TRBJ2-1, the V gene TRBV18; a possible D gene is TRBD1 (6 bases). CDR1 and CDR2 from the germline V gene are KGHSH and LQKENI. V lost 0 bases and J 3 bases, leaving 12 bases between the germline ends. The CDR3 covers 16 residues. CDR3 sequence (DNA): TGTGCCAGCTCACCACCGAGGGGGTACTACTACAATGAGCAGTTCTTC. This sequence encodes CASSPPRGYYYNEQFF.

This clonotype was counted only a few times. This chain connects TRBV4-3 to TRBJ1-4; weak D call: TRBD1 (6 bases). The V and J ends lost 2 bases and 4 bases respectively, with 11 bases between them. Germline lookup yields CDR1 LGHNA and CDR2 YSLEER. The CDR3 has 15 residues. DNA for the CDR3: TGCGCCAGCAGCCAACAAGGGGGATATAATGAAAAACTGTTTTTT. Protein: CASSQQGGYNEKLFF.

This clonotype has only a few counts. The CDR3 protein is CASSLGSSYGYTF. CDR3 coding DNA: TGTGCCAGCAGCTTGGGGAGTTCTTATGGCTACACCTTC. The genes are TRBV7-9 and TRBJ1-2; D gene unclear. Trimming took off 3 bases at V and 5 bases at J, with 10 bases between the two ends. Germline V gene sequence: CDR1 SEHNR, CDR2 FQNEAQ (reference sequence). This CDR3 spans 13 amino acids.

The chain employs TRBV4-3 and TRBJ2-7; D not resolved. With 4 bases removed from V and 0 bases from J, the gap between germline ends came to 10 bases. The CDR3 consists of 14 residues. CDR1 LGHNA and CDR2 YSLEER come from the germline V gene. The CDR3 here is CASSRDKSSYEQYF. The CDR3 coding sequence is TGCGCCAGCAGCCGGGATAAGAGCTCCTACGAGCAGTACTTC.

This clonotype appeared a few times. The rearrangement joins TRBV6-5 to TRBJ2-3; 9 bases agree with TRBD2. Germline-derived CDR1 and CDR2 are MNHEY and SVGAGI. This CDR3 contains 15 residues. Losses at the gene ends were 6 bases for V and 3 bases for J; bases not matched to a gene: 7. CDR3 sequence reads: CASSISGSFTDTQYF. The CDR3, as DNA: TGTGCCAGCAGCATTAGCGGGAGTTTTACAGATACGCAGTATTTT.

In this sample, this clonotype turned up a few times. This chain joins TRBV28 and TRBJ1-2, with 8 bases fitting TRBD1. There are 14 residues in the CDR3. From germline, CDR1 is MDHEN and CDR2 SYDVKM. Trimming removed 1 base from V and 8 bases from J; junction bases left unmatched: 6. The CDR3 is CASSLSLGQEGYTF. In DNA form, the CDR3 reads TGTGCCAGCAGTTTATCATTGGGACAGGAAGGCTACACCTTC.

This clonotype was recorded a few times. The CDR3 here is CSARFPRVETQYF. CDR3 DNA: TGCAGTGCTAGATTCCCCAGGGTAGAGACCCAGTACTTC. This sequence joins TRBV20-1 and TRBJ2-5; perhaps TRBD1 as D (5 bases). This CDR3 has 13 amino acids. V was cut by 2 bases and J by 4 bases, with 11 bases left in between. Germline V gene lookup returns CDR1 DFQATT and CDR2 SNEGSKA (reference sequence).

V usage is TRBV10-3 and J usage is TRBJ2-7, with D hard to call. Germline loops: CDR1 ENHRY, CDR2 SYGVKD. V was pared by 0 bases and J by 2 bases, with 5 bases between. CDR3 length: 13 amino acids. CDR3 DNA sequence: TGTGCCATCAGTGAGTCGACGGCCTACGAGCAGTACTTC. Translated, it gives CAISESTAYEQYF.

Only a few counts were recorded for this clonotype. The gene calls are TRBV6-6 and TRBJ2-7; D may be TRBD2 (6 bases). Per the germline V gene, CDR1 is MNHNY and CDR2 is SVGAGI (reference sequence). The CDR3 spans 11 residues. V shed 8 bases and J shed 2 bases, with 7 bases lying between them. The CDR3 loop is CASASAYEQYF. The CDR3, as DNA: TGTGCCAGCGCTAGCGCCTACGAGCAGTACTTC.

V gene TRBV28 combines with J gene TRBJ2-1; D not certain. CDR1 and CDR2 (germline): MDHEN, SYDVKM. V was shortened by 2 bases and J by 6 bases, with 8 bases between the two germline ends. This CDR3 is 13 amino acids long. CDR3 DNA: TGTGCCAGCAGTTTAGGCCAGCGCAATGAGCAGTTCTTC. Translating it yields CASSLGQRNEQFF.

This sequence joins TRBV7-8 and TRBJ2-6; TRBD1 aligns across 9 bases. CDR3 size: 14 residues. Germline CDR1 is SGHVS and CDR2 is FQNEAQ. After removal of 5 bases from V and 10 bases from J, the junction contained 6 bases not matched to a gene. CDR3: CASSRGQGLNVLTF. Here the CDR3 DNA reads TGTGCCAGCAGCCGAGGACAGGGGCTAAACGTCCTGACTTTC.

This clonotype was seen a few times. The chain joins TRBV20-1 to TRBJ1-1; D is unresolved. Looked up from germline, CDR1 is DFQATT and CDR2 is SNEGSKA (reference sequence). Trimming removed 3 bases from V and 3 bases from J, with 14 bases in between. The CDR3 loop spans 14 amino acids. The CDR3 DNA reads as TGCAGTGCTAGCTTTACGTCCCGGGACACTGAAGCTTTCTTT. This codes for CSASFTSRDTEAFF.

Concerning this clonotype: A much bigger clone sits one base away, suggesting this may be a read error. This CDR3 reads CSSSLDRETQYF. Here the CDR3 DNA reads TGTTCCAGCAGCCTCGACAGAGAGACCCAGTACTTC. This chain links TRBV3-1 with TRBJ2-5, with D perhaps matching TRBD1 (5 bases). Germline assignment: CDR1 LGHDT and CDR2 YNNKEL (reference sequence). CDR3 length: 12 amino acids.

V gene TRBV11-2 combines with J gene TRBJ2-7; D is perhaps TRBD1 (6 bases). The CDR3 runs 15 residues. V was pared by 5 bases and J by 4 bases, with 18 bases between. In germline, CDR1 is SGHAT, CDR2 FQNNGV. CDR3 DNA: TGTGCCAGCAGCCAGGGGCTAGCAGCAAGTTACGAGCAGTACTTC. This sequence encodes CASSQGLAASYEQYF.

For the CDR3, the DNA is TGTGCCATAGAAGACACAGATACGCAGTATTTT. Translating gives CAIEDTDTQYF. V and J are TRBV7-9 and TRBJ2-3, with D unresolved. The V end was cut by 10 bases, the J end by 2 bases, with 7 bases between. This CDR3 is 11 amino acids long. Germline V lookup: CDR1 SEHNR, CDR2 FQNEAQ (reference sequence).